A single sample is the source of the 5 T cell receptor beta chains below, sequenced in a study of blood T cell repertoires in COVID-19. Profiled with immunoSEQ multiplex PCR; TCRdb holds only in-frame clones, not every one. The profile covers some 180,000 clones, with around 82% appearing a single time and roughly 18% taken by the ten largest. Sequenced: peripheral blood. The receptors come from an older woman who had recovered from COVID-19.

The genes are TRBV29-1 and TRBJ2-2, with D possibly being TRBD2 (5 bases). The germline V gene encodes CDR1 SQVTM and CDR2 ANQGSEA. This CDR3 spans 15 amino acids. V was clipped by 7 bases and J by 6 bases, with 21 bases between them. The CDR3 coding sequence is TGCAGCGCCGGACTGGTGGGCTTGGGCGCCGGGGAGCTGTTTTTT. Its protein product is CSAGLVGLGAGELFF.

Only one count was recorded for this clone. The chain links TRBV11-3 to TRBJ2-1; D unresolved. Between the trimmed V and J ends, which lost 4 bases and 10 bases, there was a span of 14 bases. Germline assignment: CDR1 SGHNT and CDR2 YENEEA. The CDR3 has 13 amino acids. The CDR3 spells CASSSILGREQFF. The DNA for the CDR3 is TGTGCCAGCAGCTCCATCCTAGGCCGGGAGCAGTTCTTC.

The V call is TRBV7-8, the J call TRBJ1-2; TRBD1 aligns across 9 bases. Looked up from germline, CDR1 is SGHVS and CDR2 is FQNEAQ. With V trimmed by 3 bases and J by 4 bases, 9 bases remained unmatched. The CDR3 loop spans 16 amino acids. CDR3 in amino acids: CASSFGTGTLIYGYTF. Written as DNA, the CDR3 is TGTGCCAGCAGCTTCGGGACAGGGACCCTTATCTATGGCTACACCTTC. Full variable domain (missing parts from reference TRBV7-8 and TRBJ1-2): GAGVSQSPRYKVAKRGQDVALRCDPISGHVSLFWYQQALGQGPEFLTYFQNEAQLDKSGLPSDRFFAERPEGSVSTLKIQRTQQEDSAVYLCASSFGTGTLIYGYTFGSGTRLTVV.

This chain uses TRBV2 with TRBJ2-3; D might be TRBD1 (5 bases). The CDR3 length is 16 residues. Trimming removed 3 bases from V and 4 bases from J, with 17 bases in between. Germline CDR1 is SNHLY and CDR2 is FYNNEI. The CDR3 bases are TGTGCCAGCAGTGACCCCCCGTCTAGGGGTCCAGATACGCAGTATTTT. It specifies CASSDPPSRGPDTQYF.

J is TRBJ2-3 and V is TRBV6-1, with 7 nucleotides matching TRBD1. The CDR3 has 19 amino acids. J was trimmed by 4 bases and V by 4 bases; bases with no gene match: 20. Germline V gene sequence: CDR1 MNHNS, CDR2 SASEGT. This chain's CDR3 is CASSAPPNRQGQRADTQYF. The CDR3 nucleotides read TGTGCCAGCAGTGCCCCCCCAAATAGACAGGGCCAGAGAGCAGATACGCAGTATTTT.